The 13 T cell receptor beta chains below were found in one sample sequenced in a study of T-cell reconstitution after alpha-beta-depleted transplantation in children. Researchers prepared the TCRbeta library using unique molecular identifiers, the study reports. Each CDR3 protein is one row after TCRdb ran MiXCR on the PCR reads. The sample consists of hundreds of thousands of distinct CDR3 sequences, about 10% of them appearing once. The sequencing here drew on PBMCs from the stem cell graft donor, taken from the stem cell graft. These receptors all stem from a human donor who donated a stem cell graft to a child with acute myeloid leukemia.

This clonotype occurred many times. The junction departs from germline at one end; a sequencing error may be responsible. The chain couples TRBV7-9 to TRBJ1-2, with no clear D. CDR1 is SEHNR, CDR2 FQNEAQ, per germline (reference sequence). The CDR3 is made up of 12 amino acids. Here the CDR3 DNA reads TGTGCCAGCAGCTCCTCCGAGACTCCCTTTCCCTTC. As protein: CASSSSETPFPF.

This clonotype occurred a few times. The rearrangement links TRBV6-5 to TRBJ1-2; TRBD1 aligns across 8 bases. The germline gives CDR1 MNHEY, CDR2 SVGAGI. Losses at the gene ends were 7 bases for V and 7 bases for J; bases not matched to a gene: 14. The CDR3 is made up of 15 amino acids. This chain's CDR3 is CASTSSGGASGGYTF. In DNA, the CDR3 is TGTGCCAGCACTAGTTCAGGGGGCGCTTCGGGTGGCTACACCTTC.

This clonotype appeared many times. In DNA, the CDR3 is TGCAGTGCCTCACCTGTTACAATGAACACTGAAGCTTTCTTT. Translating it yields CSASPVTMNTEAFF. The chain couples TRBV20-1 to TRBJ1-1, with D hard to call. Trimming took off 6 bases at V and 0 bases at J, with 14 bases between the two ends. The CDR3 totals 14 residues. Germline CDR1 and CDR2: DFQATT and SNEGSKA (reference sequence).

This clonotype was found a few times. The gene calls are TRBV7-8 and TRBJ1-1; D unclear. The CDR3 has 15 residues. Trimming took off 1 base at V and 1 base at J, with 10 bases between the two ends. Germline CDR1 SGHVS, CDR2 FQNEAQ. CDR3 sequence: CASSLDSRGNTEAFF. CDR3 in DNA: TGTGCCAGCAGCTTAGACAGCCGGGGGAACACTGAAGCTTTCTTT.

The V gene is TRBV29-1, the J gene TRBJ2-2, with TRBD2 matching 12 bases. The germline gives CDR1 SQVTM, CDR2 ANQGSEA. The CDR3 is 16 residues long. With 1 base clipped from V and 6 bases from J, the junction kept 6 bases outside the gene matches. The CDR3 nucleotides read TGCAGCGTTGAAGGGGGACTAGCGGGCCGGGCCGGGGAGCTGTTTTTT. Translated: CSVEGGLAGRAGELFF.

The chain joins TRBV12-3 or TRBV12-4 to TRBJ2-5, with TRBD2 matching over 8 bases. V lost 5 bases and J lost 5; bases outside the gene matches: 7. The CDR3 covers 14 residues. This CDR3 reads CASSGSGSYETQYF. CDR3 nucleotides: TGTGCCAGCAGTGGCAGCGGGAGCTACGAGACCCAGTACTTC.

This clonotype was counted only a few times. This chain joins TRBV15 and TRBJ2-1; possible D gene TRBD1, 5 bases. Trimming removed 3 bases from V and 2 bases from J, with 14 bases in between. The CDR3 is 16 residues long. Germline V gene lookup returns CDR1 LNHNV and CDR2 YYDKDF (reference sequence). The CDR3 nucleotides are TGTGCCACCAGCAGTAGTACAGGCGGCCCCTACAATGAGCAGTTCTTC. Protein product: CATSSSTGGPYNEQFF. Combining the CDR3 with reference TRBV15 and TRBJ2-1 gives the whole variable domain DAMVIQNPRYQVTQFGKPVTLSCSQTLNHNVMYWYQQKSSQAPKLLFHYYDKDFNNEADTPDNFQSRRPNTSFCFLDIRSPGLGDTAMYLCATSSSTGGPYNEQFFGPGTRLTVL.

This clonotype was seen a handful of times. The chain employs TRBV9 and TRBJ2-1, with D maybe TRBD1 (5 bases). V gave up 0 bases and J gave up 10 bases, with 17 bases separating them. The V gene's germline CDR1 is SGDLS and CDR2 YYNGEE. This CDR3 contains 15 residues. CDR3 coding DNA: TGTGCCAGCAGCGTAGCTCAGGGTGAATTCCGGGAGCAGTTCTTC. Translating it yields CASSVAQGEFREQFF.

At least ten counts were recorded for this clonotype. The chain recombines TRBV4-2 with TRBJ2-1; maybe TRBD1 (6 bases). V was clipped by 4 bases and J by 0 bases, with 10 bases between them. The CDR3 has 15 residues. Germline CDR1 LGHNA, CDR2 YNFKEQ. The CDR3 coding sequence is TGTGCCAGCAGCCCGGGACACGGCTCCTACAATGAGCAGTTCTTC. Its translation is CASSPGHGSYNEQFF.

The rearrangement joins TRBV19 to TRBJ2-5, with 8 positions matching TRBD2. V was clipped by 8 bases and J by 5 bases; unmatched bases: 13. The germline CDR1 and CDR2 sequences are LNHDA and SQIVND (reference sequence). This CDR3 has 15 residues. The CDR3 bases are TGTGCCAGTGGTCGTTCAGCGGGAGATAGGGAGACCCAGTACTTC. Translated: CASGRSAGDRETQYF.

This clonotype occurred once. The chain carries TRBV7-6 and TRBJ2-1; 7 bases are a match to TRBD1. V was clipped by 5 bases and J by 5 bases; unmatched bases: 15. The CDR3 spans 17 residues. Germline assignment: CDR1 SGHVS and CDR2 FNYEAQ. The CDR3 loop reads CASSRSRTGGPDNEQFF. Here the CDR3 DNA reads TGTGCCAGCAGCCGATCCAGGACAGGCGGCCCGGACAATGAGCAGTTCTTC.

This clonotype was recorded a few times. The chain links TRBV5-1 to TRBJ2-1; weak D call: TRBD2 (7 bases). CDR1 is SGHRS, CDR2 YFSETQ, per germline. The CDR3 is 16 residues long. V was shortened by 0 bases and J by 4 bases, with 14 bases between the two germline ends. In DNA, the CDR3 is TGCGCCAGCAGCTTGGTGCCGGGGGGCTTTTACAATGAGCAGTTCTTC. Translation gives CASSLVPGGFYNEQFF.

The chain couples TRBV4-2 to TRBJ2-7, with 11 bases lining up with TRBD2. The germline gives CDR1 LGHNA, CDR2 YNFKEQ. V was clipped by 0 bases and J by 6 bases; unmatched bases: 4. CDR3 length: 15 residues. For the CDR3, the DNA is TGTGCCAGCAGCCAAGAGACTAGCGGGACTAGCGAGCAGTACTTC. It specifies CASSQETSGTSEQYF.